This TCR beta chain derives from a study of blood T cell repertoires in COVID-19. In the study overall: COVID-19 samples, acute and convalescent, were from the United States, Italy and Spain.

Source study methods: For nucleated cells, counts were estimated from reference gene primer amplification. This table comes from immunoSEQ multiplex PCR, and its TCRdb copy is limited to in-frame clones, with some not included. V, J and clone size are those of that table, while D and trimming were read from the DNA. The profile shows 90,000 or so clones, around 72% of them singletons. This receptor was obtained from a woman aged 55-70 years in a cohort sampled during active or convalescent COVID-19. The material sequenced was peripheral blood.

The CDR3 nucleotides are TGTGCCAGCAGCTCCGGACTAGCGGGGGGCCAGGGGGAGACCCAGTACTTC. This gives the protein CASSSGLAGGQGETQYF. The V gene is TRBV5-4, the J gene TRBJ2-5; 14 nucleotides line up with TRBD2. Trimming cost V 3 bases and J 5 bases; bases outside gene matches: 9. The germline V gene has CDR1 SGHNT and CDR2 YYREEE (reference sequence). This CDR3 contains 17 residues.